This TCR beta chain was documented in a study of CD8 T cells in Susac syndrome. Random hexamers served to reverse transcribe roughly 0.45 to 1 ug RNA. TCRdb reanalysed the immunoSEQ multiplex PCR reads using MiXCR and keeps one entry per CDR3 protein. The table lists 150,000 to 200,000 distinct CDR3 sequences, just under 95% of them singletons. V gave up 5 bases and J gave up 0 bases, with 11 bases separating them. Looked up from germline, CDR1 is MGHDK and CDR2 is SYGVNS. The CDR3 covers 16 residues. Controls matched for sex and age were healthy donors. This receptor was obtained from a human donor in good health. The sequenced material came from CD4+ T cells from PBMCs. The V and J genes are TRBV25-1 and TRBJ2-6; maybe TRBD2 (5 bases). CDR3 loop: CASSTGRDSGANVLTF. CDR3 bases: TGTGCCAGCAGTACCGGACGGGACTCTGGGGCCAACGTCCTGACTTTC. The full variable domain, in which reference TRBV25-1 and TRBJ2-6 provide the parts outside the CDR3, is EADIYQTPRYLVIGTGKKITLECSQTMGHDKMYWYQQDPGMELHLIHYSYGVNSTEKGDLSSESTVSRIRTEHFPLTLESARPSHTSQYLCASSTGRDSGANVLTFGAGSRLTVL.